Following are 11 T cell receptor beta chains from one sample sequenced in a study of CD8+ T cells in alopecia areata. Extracted RNA was reverse transcribed, and the resulting cDNA served as sequencing template. Method: immunoSEQ multiplex PCR; TCRdb's copy keeps in-frame clones and lacks some. Seen here are roughly 140,000 clones, roughly four fifths observed once, and the top ten hold roughly 25%. Treatment here: oral pan-JAK inhibitor, 5-10 mg twice daily. The material sequenced was CD8+ T cells sorted from blood, taken at week 4, from a patient treated with tofacitinib. These receptors were obtained from a human donor with alopecia areata.

A remark on this clone: The sample holds other DNA sequences that translate to the same CDR3. The chain uses TRBV19 and TRBJ2-1; weak D call: TRBD2 (6 bases). The CDR3 spans 14 residues. CDR1 and CDR2 (germline): LNHDA, SQIVND (reference sequence). Trimming shortened V by 3 bases and J by 3 bases, and 9 bases separated the two germline ends. CDR3 residues: CASSIGGSYNEQFF. CDR3 DNA: TGTGCCAGTAGTATTGGGGGGAGCTACAATGAGCAGTTCTTC. The full variable domain, with the rest looked up from reference TRBV19 and TRBJ2-1, is DGGITQSPKYLFRKEGQNVTLSCEQNLNHDAMYWYRQDPGQGLRLIYYSQIVNDFQKGDIAEGYSVSREKKESFPLTVTSAQKNPTAFYLCASSIGGSYNEQFFGPGTRLTVL.

The chain carries TRBV6-5 and TRBJ2-7; D remains unclear. V lost 0 bases to trimming and J lost 6 bases, with 6 bases between them. There are 12 residues in the CDR3. The germline V gene encodes CDR1 MNHEY and CDR2 SVGAGI. The CDR3 sequence is CASSYSMGEQYF. The CDR3 DNA is TGTGCCAGCAGTTACTCGATGGGCGAGCAGTACTTC.

This chain connects TRBV7-9 to TRBJ1-2; D unresolved. The germline gives CDR1 SEHNR, CDR2 FQNEAQ (reference sequence). V was shortened by 1 base and J by 2 bases, with 2 bases between the two germline ends. CDR3 length: 12 amino acids. CDR3 sequence: CASSLGNYGYTF. The CDR3 nucleotides are TGTGCCAGCAGCTTAGGCAACTATGGCTACACCTTC.

The chain carries TRBV29-1 and TRBJ2-2; the D call may be TRBD1 or TRBD2 (5 bases each). In germline, CDR1 is SQVTM, CDR2 ANQGSEA. The CDR3 is 12 residues long. The V and J ends lost 7 bases and 7 bases respectively, with 13 bases between them. The CDR3: CSARDGDGELFF. The CDR3 DNA follows: TGCAGCGCCAGGGACGGGGACGGGGAGCTGTTTTTT.

V is TRBV19 and J is TRBJ2-3, with 9 bases lining up with TRBD2. The V gene end was trimmed by 6 bases and the J gene end by 5 bases; junction bases not matched to a gene: 9. The CDR3 contains 15 residues. CDR1 is LNHDA and CDR2 is SQIVND in the germline V gene (reference sequence). Here the CDR3 reads CASSRWRGGRDTQYF. The CDR3 DNA reads as TGTGCCAGTAGCAGGTGGCGGGGGGGTCGAGATACGCAGTATTTT.

The genes are TRBV7-9 and TRBJ2-5, with unresolved D. Germline-derived CDR1 and CDR2 are SEHNR and FQNEAQ (reference sequence). Trimming shortened V by 2 bases and J by 4 bases, and 14 bases separated the two germline ends. This CDR3 region has 15 residues. CDR3 sequence: CASSLLGGPGETQYF. The CDR3 bases are TGTGCCAGCAGCTTACTGGGTGGACCGGGAGAGACCCAGTACTTC.

The chain links TRBV10-3 to TRBJ2-1; TRBD2 aligns across 9 bases. The CDR3 contains 14 residues. Germline CDR1 is ENHRY and CDR2 is SYGVKD. The junction had 15 bases not matched to a gene; V was cut back by 8 bases and J by 13 bases. DNA of the CDR3: TGTGCCATCCACCACAAGGCGGGGGGGCGCAGCCAGTTCTTC. It yields the protein CAIHHKAGGRSQFF.

The V and J genes are TRBV10-3 and TRBJ2-7; D gene ambiguous. Germline CDR1 ENHRY, CDR2 SYGVKD. This CDR3 has 11 amino acids. V was pared by 2 bases and J by 5 bases, with 4 bases between. The CDR3 nucleotides are TGTGCCATCAGTGAGAGCCACGAGCAGTACTTC. Translated: CAISESHEQYF.

The V gene is TRBV19, the J gene TRBJ2-3; TRBD1 is a possible D gene (6 bases). The CDR3 is 13 amino acids. Germline V gene sequence: CDR1 LNHDA, CDR2 SQIVND (reference sequence). V lost 10 bases and J 10 bases, leaving 21 bases between the germline ends. The CDR3: CATEGQFVGPQYF. As DNA, the CDR3 is TGTGCCACCGAAGGACAGTTCGTAGGGCCGCAGTATTTT.

The chain links TRBV11-3 to TRBJ2-3; weak D call: TRBD2 (5 bases). The CDR3 runs 16 residues. CDR1 SGHNT and CDR2 YENEEA come from the germline V gene. V lost 1 base and J lost 2, with 13 bases in between. The DNA of the CDR3 is TGTGCCAGCAGCTTAGGGGAGCGGACGTACACAGATACGCAGTATTTT. Protein product: CASSLGERTYTDTQYF.

V gene TRBV29-1 combines with J gene TRBJ2-1; 12 positions match TRBD2. The CDR3 totals 13 residues. J gave up 7 bases and V 4 bases, and 2 bases lay outside the gene matches. In germline, CDR1 is SQVTM, CDR2 ANQGSEA. The CDR3 DNA reads TGCAGCGTTGTCCTAGCGGGGGGGAATGAGCAGTTCTTC. This codes for CSVVLAGGNEQFF.